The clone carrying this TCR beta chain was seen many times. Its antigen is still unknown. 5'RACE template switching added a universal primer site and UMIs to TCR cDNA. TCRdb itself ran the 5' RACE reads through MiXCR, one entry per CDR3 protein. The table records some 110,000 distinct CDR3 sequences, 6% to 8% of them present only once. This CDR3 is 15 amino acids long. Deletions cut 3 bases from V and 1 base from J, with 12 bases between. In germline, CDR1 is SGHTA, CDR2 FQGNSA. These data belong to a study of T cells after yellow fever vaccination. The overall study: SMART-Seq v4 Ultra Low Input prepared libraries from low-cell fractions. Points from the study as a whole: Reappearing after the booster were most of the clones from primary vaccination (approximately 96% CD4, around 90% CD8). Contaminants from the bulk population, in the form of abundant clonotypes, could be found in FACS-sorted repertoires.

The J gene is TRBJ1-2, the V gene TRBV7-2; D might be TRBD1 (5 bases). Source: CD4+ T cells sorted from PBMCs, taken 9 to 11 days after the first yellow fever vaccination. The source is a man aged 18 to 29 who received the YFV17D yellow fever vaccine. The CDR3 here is CASSFRGVNNYGYTF. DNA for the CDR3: TGTGCCAGCAGCTTCCGGGGCGTTAATAACTATGGCTACACCTTC.